A selection of T cell receptor beta chains follows, all from one sample in a study of T cell responses to AZD1222 COVID-19 vaccine. Clones were sequenced by immunoSEQ multiplex PCR, and TCRdb holds only the in-frame ones, with some missing. The table shows roughly 84,000 clones, with over 75% occurring only once. The sample was peripheral blood, taken 28 days after the second AZD1222 dose. These receptors were collected from an adult who received the AZD1222 COVID-19 vaccine. The CDR3 runs from the conserved cysteine through the conserved F or W. The D gene is left open where the match is weak. Clone size is shown for a subset of rows, as once, few, many or a class of expanded clone.

cdr3_aa cdr3_nt d_call j_call v_call clone_size
CASRQAGGVTEAFF TGTGCCAGCAGGCAGGCGGGGGGAGTCACTGAAGCTTTCTTT - TRBJ1-1 TRBV6-5 once
CASMWSPGTGNSGELFF TGCGCCAGCATGTGGAGCCCCGGGACAGGGAATTCCGGGGAGCTGTTTTTT TRBD1 TRBJ2-2 TRBV5-1 -
CASSQMGNTGELFF TGTGCCAGCAGCCAGATGGGGAACACCGGGGAGCTGTTTTTT - TRBJ2-2 TRBV7-2 -
CASSYGTGVYNEQFF TGTGCCAGCAGTTACGGGACAGGGGTTTACAATGAGCAGTTCTTC TRBD1 TRBJ2-1 TRBV5-4 -
CASSYSTPQFTANTEAFF TGTGCCAGCAGTTACTCGACCCCCCAATTTACAGCGAACACTGAAGCTTTCTTT - TRBJ1-1 TRBV6-2/TRBV6-3 -
CASKKDTNTGELFF TGTGCCAGCAAAAAGGATACGAACACCGGGGAGCTGTTTTTT - TRBJ2-2 TRBV6-5 -
CASSSFLSGRPDNEQFF TGTGCCAGCAGTTCCTTTCTCAGCGGGAGGCCCGACAATGAGCAGTTCTTC TRBD2 TRBJ2-1 TRBV27 -
CASSFFLRDTGELFF TGTGCCAGCAGCTTCTTTTTGAGGGACACCGGGGAGCTGTTTTTT - TRBJ2-2 TRBV7-9 -
CASTRGTGYGYTF TGTGCCAGCACCCGAGGGACAGGGTATGGCTACACCTTC TRBD1 TRBJ1-2 TRBV2 -
CASSALSFDRGTTEAFF TGTGCCAGCAGCGCTTTGTCCTTTGACAGGGGGACAACTGAAGCTTTCTTT TRBD1 TRBJ1-1 TRBV9 -
CASSPAAGSGTRNTGELFF TGTGCCAGCAGTCCGGCAGCGGGGTCCGGGACTAGGAACACCGGGGAGCTGTTTTTT TRBD2 TRBJ2-2 TRBV28 once
CASSQGSGNTIYF TGTGCCAGCAGCCAGGGTTCTGGAAACACCATATATTTT - TRBJ1-3 TRBV3-1/TRBV3-2 -
CASSRTSGVGYEQYF TGCGCCAGCAGCAGGACTAGCGGAGTTGGGTACGAGCAGTACTTC TRBD2 TRBJ2-7 TRBV5-1 -
CASSDRAQGVWAFF TGTGCCAGCAGTGACAGGGCGCAGGGGGTTTGGGCTTTCTTT TRBD1 TRBJ1-1 TRBV28 -
CASSTGGNQPQHF TGTGCCAGCTCGACAGGGGGCAATCAGCCCCAGCATTTT TRBD1 TRBJ1-5 TRBV18 -
CASSYQGRGSGELFF TGTGCCAGCAGTTACCAGGGCAGGGGTTCCGGGGAGCTGTTTTTT - TRBJ2-2 TRBV6-2/TRBV6-3 -
CASSQEGSTWEKLFF TGTGCCAGCAGCCAAGAAGGCAGCACCTGGGAAAAACTGTTTTTT - TRBJ1-4 TRBV3-1/TRBV3-2 -
CASSPLVGGAYNEQFF TGTGCCAGCTCACCCCTCGTTGGTGGGGCCTACAATGAGCAGTTCTTC - TRBJ2-1 TRBV18 -